One and the same sample provided the 9 T cell receptor beta chains below, sequenced in a study of T cells in Graves' hyperthyroidism and ophthalmopathy. The investigators amplified TCR beta CDR3 regions from RNA transcripts. First-round RT-PCR targeting the TCR CDR3 was performed with the HTBI primer set. TCRdb re-called the multiplex PCR reads with MiXCR, one entry per CDR3 protein. The data contain around 500,000 distinct CDR3 sequences, around 14% of them singletons. What was sequenced was blood. These TCRs come from a woman aged 18-30 years with Graves' hyperthyroidism.

The sample holds a few counts of this clonotype. V is TRBV6-1 and J is TRBJ1-2; maybe TRBD1 (5 bases). V gave up 10 bases and J gave up 4 bases, with 16 bases separating them. CDR1 is MNHNS and CDR2 is SASEGT in the germline V gene. The CDR3 totals 13 residues. Written as DNA, the CDR3 is TGTGCCATCTCCCCGGCAGGGCCCTATGGCTACACCTTC. This codes for CAISPAGPYGYTF.

The chain employs TRBV29-1 and TRBJ2-3; perhaps TRBD2 as D (6 bases). The CDR3 spans 16 residues. Germline V CDR1 and CDR2: SQVTM, ANQGSEA. V was cut by 8 bases and J by 3 bases, with 24 bases left in between. Here the CDR3 DNA reads TGCAGCTCTCTCCGGGGGTCCGGGTTTAGTACAGATACGCAGTATTTT. It translates to CSSLRGSGFSTDTQYF.

This clonotype was detected ten times or more. The gene calls are TRBV5-4 and TRBJ2-7; TRBD1 might be the D (5 bases). The CDR3 consists of 16 residues. Germline CDR1 is SGHNT and CDR2 is YYREEE (reference sequence). V was cut by 0 bases and J by 1 base, with 14 bases left in between. In DNA, the CDR3 is TGTGCCAGCAGCTTGGATGGGGCAGGGCGGTCCTACGAGCAGTACTTC. It yields the protein CASSLDGAGRSYEQYF.

The rearrangement links TRBV7-2 to TRBJ2-1; 9 bases agree with TRBD1. CDR1 is SGHTA and CDR2 is FQGNSA in the germline V gene. The junction had 10 bases not matched to a gene; V was cut back by 5 bases and J by 8 bases. The CDR3 is 15 amino acids. The CDR3, as DNA: TGTGCCAGCAGCCATCCGGACAGGGGAAAGGATGAGCAGTTCTTC. It translates to CASSHPDRGKDEQFF.

Ten or more counts support this clonotype. The V and J genes are TRBV27 and TRBJ1-1; a weak D match, TRBD1 (5 bases). CDR1 and CDR2 (germline): MNHEY, SMNVEV (reference sequence). V was cut by 2 bases and J by 6 bases, with 13 bases left in between. This CDR3 has 14 amino acids. CDR3 in DNA: TGTGCCAGCAGTTTACAGGGCATCCCGGCTGAAGCTTTCTTT. Amino acids: CASSLQGIPAEAFF.

The chain is built from TRBV11-3 and TRBJ2-7, with a tentative D call TRBD1 (6 bases). The V gene's germline CDR1 is SGHNT and CDR2 YENEEA. This CDR3 comprises 15 residues. The V gene lost 6 bases and the J gene lost 2 bases, with 17 bases spanning the gap. The CDR3 DNA is TGTGCCAGCAGGAAGCAGGGCAGGGGAGCCTACGAGCAGTACTTC. This gives the protein CASRKQGRGAYEQYF.

This rearrangement joins TRBV10-3 to TRBJ2-1; 7 nucleotides align to TRBD1. CDR1 ENHRY and CDR2 SYGVKD come from the germline V gene. With 0 bases clipped from V and 8 bases from J, the junction kept 19 bases outside the gene matches. The CDR3 contains 19 residues. As DNA, the CDR3 is TGTGCCATCAGTGAGTCTGTCCGGGGTTCAAGGGGGCGGAGCGATGAGCAGTTCTTC. Translating it yields CAISESVRGSRGRSDEQFF.

This clonotype was seen many times. The gene calls are TRBV6-1 and TRBJ1-1, with a weak D call TRBD1 (5 bases). V was cut by 7 bases and J by 0 bases, with 9 bases left in between. Per germline, CDR1 MNHNS and CDR2 SASEGT. The CDR3 contains 13 residues. In DNA, the CDR3 is TGTGCCAGCATCCTGGGGCTGAACACTGAAGCTTTCTTT. Protein product: CASILGLNTEAFF.

A few counts support this clonotype. The gene calls are TRBV12-3 or TRBV12-4 and TRBJ2-3; D ambiguous. V shed 6 bases and J shed 8 bases, with 12 bases lying between them. The CDR3 has 12 residues. CDR3 region: CASSYPKGTQYF. For the CDR3, the DNA is TGTGCCAGCAGCTATCCTAAGGGTACGCAGTATTTT.